Listed below are T cell receptor beta chains from one sample, sequenced in a study of T-cell reconstitution after alpha-beta-depleted transplantation in children. TCRdb re-derived calls from the PCR reads in MiXCR, one entry per CDR3 protein. The table includes around 400,000 distinct CDR3 sequences, approximately 11% detected once. The sequencing here drew on PBMCs from the stem cell graft donor, taken from the stem cell graft. Source of these receptors: a human donor who donated a stem cell graft to a child with acute myeloid leukemia. CDR3s include the opening cysteine and the closing phenylalanine or tryptophan. A D gene is named only where the DNA matches it firmly. Only some rows state a clone size, as once, few, many or a class for expanded clones.

d_gene: -; v_gene: TRBV10-3; abundance: few; j_gene: TRBJ2-1; CDR3aa: CAISESRGSSYNDQFF; CDR3nt: TGTGCCATCAGTGAGTCGAGGGGCAGTTCCTACAATGATCAGTTCTTC
d_gene: TRBD2; v_gene: TRBV7-2; abundance: few; j_gene: TRBJ2-3; CDR3aa: CASSSGLAGNSTDTQYF; CDR3nt: TGTGCCAGCAGCTCAGGACTAGCGGGAAATAGCACAGATACGCAGTATTTT
d_gene: -; v_gene: TRBV30; abundance: -; j_gene: TRBJ2-7; CDR3aa: CAWTQGNSYEQYF; CDR3nt: TGTGCCTGGACTCAGGGAAACTCCTACGAGCAGTACTTC
d_gene: TRBD2; v_gene: TRBV19; abundance: -; j_gene: TRBJ2-1; CDR3aa: CASKLAGIYNEQFF; CDR3nt: TGTGCCAGTAAGCTAGCGGGGATCTACAATGAGCAGTTCTTC
d_gene: -; v_gene: TRBV29-1; abundance: few; j_gene: TRBJ2-3; CDR3aa: CSADTYTDTQYF; CDR3nt: TGCAGCGCCGATACCTACACAGATACGCAGTATTTT
d_gene: TRBD2; v_gene: TRBV5-4; abundance: -; j_gene: TRBJ2-1; CDR3aa: CASSYLGLPEPYNEQFF; CDR3nt: TGTGCCAGCAGCTACCTGGGACTACCAGAACCCTACAATGAGCAGTTCTTC
d_gene: -; v_gene: TRBV5-5; abundance: -; j_gene: TRBJ1-2; CDR3aa: CASSLDTAYGYTF; CDR3nt: TGTGCCAGCAGCTTGGATACTGCCTATGGCTACACCTTC
d_gene: -; v_gene: TRBV10-2; abundance: many; j_gene: TRBJ1-1; CDR3aa: CASTETGGGTEAFF; CDR3nt: TGCGCCAGCACCGAGACAGGCGGCGGCACTGAAGCTTTCTTT
d_gene: -; v_gene: TRBV5-1; abundance: -; j_gene: TRBJ1-1; CDR3aa: CASSLYGGAAFF; CDR3nt: TGCGCCAGCAGCTTGTATGGGGGGGCAGCTTTCTTT
d_gene: -; v_gene: TRBV29-1; abundance: many; j_gene: TRBJ2-1; CDR3aa: CSVEDLRRQFGYNEQFF; CDR3nt: TGCAGCGTTGAAGATTTGCGGCGACAGTTTGGCTACAATGAGCAGTTCTTC
d_gene: TRBD2; v_gene: TRBV11-2; abundance: few; j_gene: TRBJ2-3; CDR3aa: CASSLEAGGNTDTQYF; CDR3nt: TGTGCCAGCAGCTTAGAAGCGGGGGGGAACACAGATACGCAGTATTTT
d_gene: TRBD2; v_gene: TRBV9; abundance: many; j_gene: TRBJ2-3; CDR3aa: CASNSGTNTDTQYF; CDR3nt: TGTGCCAGCAACAGCGGGACCAACACAGATACGCAGTATTTT
d_gene: TRBD1; v_gene: TRBV5-1; abundance: few; j_gene: TRBJ2-1; CDR3aa: CASSLGQGALNEQFF; CDR3nt: TGCGCCAGCAGCTTGGGACAGGGGGCTTTGAATGAGCAGTTCTTC
d_gene: -; v_gene: TRBV5-1; abundance: few; j_gene: TRBJ1-1; CDR3aa: CASSYVSSTEAFF; CDR3nt: TGCGCCAGCAGCTACGTGTCGTCCACTGAAGCTTTCTTT
d_gene: -; v_gene: TRBV20-1; abundance: few; j_gene: TRBJ1-4; CDR3aa: CSARRQGSEKLFF; CDR3nt: TGCAGTGCTAGGCGGCAGGGGAGTGAAAAACTGTTTTTT
d_gene: -; v_gene: TRBV11-2; abundance: few; j_gene: TRBJ2-7; CDR3aa: CASSLEEGYEQYF; CDR3nt: TGTGCCAGCAGCTTAGAGGAGGGGTACGAGCAGTACTTC
d_gene: -; v_gene: TRBV29-1; abundance: -; j_gene: TRBJ2-1; CDR3aa: CSAERGDLPGEQFF; CDR3nt: TGCAGCGCTGAAAGGGGGGACCTTCCGGGTGAGCAGTTCTTC
d_gene: -; v_gene: TRBV5-5; abundance: few; j_gene: TRBJ2-1; CDR3aa: CASIQTGRPYNEQFF; CDR3nt: TGTGCCAGCATCCAGACAGGGAGGCCATACAATGAGCAGTTCTTC
d_gene: -; v_gene: TRBV5-1; abundance: many; j_gene: TRBJ1-1; CDR3aa: CASSLRTDTEAFF; CDR3nt: TGCGCCAGCAGCCTAAGGACAGACACTGAAGCTTTCTTT
d_gene: -; v_gene: TRBV5-1; abundance: many; j_gene: TRBJ1-5; CDR3aa: CASSWGIPNQPQHF; CDR3nt: TGCGCCAGCAGCTGGGGGATACCCAATCAGCCCCAGCATTTT
d_gene: TRBD2; v_gene: TRBV5-8; abundance: -; j_gene: TRBJ2-5; CDR3aa: CASSLDAGVSQETQYF; CDR3nt: TGTGCCAGCAGCTTGGATGCGGGAGTTTCCCAAGAGACCCAGTACTTC
d_gene: -; v_gene: TRBV4-3; abundance: few; j_gene: TRBJ1-5; CDR3aa: CASSQATGAWPQHF; CDR3nt: TGCGCCAGCAGCCAGGCTACAGGAGCATGGCCCCAGCATTTT
d_gene: -; v_gene: TRBV14; abundance: few; j_gene: TRBJ2-2; CDR3aa: CASSQIYSYTGELFF; CDR3nt: TGTGCCAGCAGCCAAATTTACAGCTATACCGGGGAGCTGTTTTTT
d_gene: -; v_gene: TRBV20-1; abundance: many; j_gene: TRBJ2-3; CDR3aa: CSARGGARTDTQYF; CDR3nt: TGCAGTGCTAGGGGTGGGGCCCGCACAGATACGCAGTATTTT